Detailed here is one T cell receptor beta chain. This entry is derived from a study of blood T cell repertoires in COVID-19. The J segment lost 2 bases and the V segment lost 5 bases, leaving 3 bases of the junction unmatched. There are 14 residues in the CDR3. Per the germline V gene, CDR1 is KGHSH and CDR2 is LQKENI. This table comes from immunoSEQ multiplex PCR, and its TCRdb copy is limited to in-frame clones, with some not included. The sample lists 450,000 to 600,000 clones, approximately 86% occurring once. The clonotype comes from a woman under 30 who had recovered from COVID-19. This rearrangement joins TRBV18 to TRBJ2-7, with 10 bases lining up with TRBD1. Sequenced sample: PBMCs or T cells enriched from blood (not recorded which). CDR3 protein: CASSSGQGAYEQYF. For the CDR3, the DNA is TGTGCCAGCTCATCCGGACAGGGGGCCTACGAGCAGTACTTC.